This TCR beta chain was obtained from a study of T cells after yellow fever vaccination. TCRdb analysed the 5' RACE reads with MiXCR anew, one entry per CDR3 protein. The repertoire has about 150,000 distinct CDR3 sequences, just over 6.5% of them found once; the top ten carry under 0.8%. This CDR3 region has 17 residues. CDR1 and CDR2 (germline): ENHRY, SYGVKD. V was pared by 2 bases and J by 5 bases, with 22 bases between. In its sample, this clonotype was seen many times. The antigen remains undetermined. Broader study findings: Peak timing came faster in the weaker secondary response, day 5 versus 15. Researchers cautioned that FACS-sorted repertoires could harbor abundant clonotypes contaminating from the bulk population. Reappearance after the booster was observed for most primary-vaccination clones (about 97% CD4, about 90% CD8).

Sequences were derived from CD4+ T cells sorted from PBMCs, sampled 10 days after the yellow fever booster vaccination. This chain joins TRBV10-3 and TRBJ2-7; the D gene is possibly TRBD1 (7 bases). The sequence was obtained from a man in his thirties or forties who received the YFV17D yellow fever vaccine. The CDR3 reads CAISEKAGSTGIHEQYF. In DNA, the CDR3 is TGTGCCATCAGTGAGAAGGCGGGATCGACAGGGATCCACGAGCAGTACTTC.